A few counts support the clone carrying this TCR beta chain. These data belong to a study of naive and memory T cell subsets. The V gene's germline CDR1 is MNHEY and CDR2 SVGAGI. The CDR3 runs to 13 residues. Trimming took 6 bases from V and 1 from J, leaving 9 bases between them. Both TRBC1 and TRBC2 were covered by a beta constant-region primer of two equimolar oligonucleotides. MiXCR was run by TCRdb on the UMI-ligation and nested PCR reads, yielding one entry per CDR3 protein. Of over 75,000 distinct CDR3 sequences listed, 10% to 15% were seen once; the top ten hold about 0.9%. Four subsets defined by CD45RA and CD27 were sorted after CD3, CD4, CD8 and live/dead staining.

The chain couples TRBV6-5 to TRBJ1-1, with D possibly matching TRBD1 (5 bases). This TCR came from a human donor in good health. What was sequenced was central memory CD4+ T cells from blood. CDR3 sequence reads: CASSRTRNTEAFF. Written as DNA, the CDR3 is TGTGCCAGCAGCCGGACACGGAACACTGAAGCTTTCTTT.